The rows below give T cell receptor beta chains drawn from one sample of a study of T cell repertoires in cytomegalovirus infection. TCRdb re-analysed the reads in MiXCR, keeping a single row per CDR3 protein. The table has around 450,000 distinct CDR3 sequences, about 11% seen once. Sequenced input: PBMCs. These receptors originate from a human donor in good health (CMV status not recorded). Some clones in this sample may be carry-over from other donors' samples. Each CDR3 is given with its conserved first and last residue. D genes are given only for firm matches. Some rows mark clone size as missing; the rest say once, few, many or name a class of expanded clone.

v_call	clone_size	j_call	d_call	cdr3_nt	cdr3_aa
TRBV7-9	many	TRBJ2-1	TRBD1	TGTGCCAGCAGCTTCCATGGACAGGCGCTCTCCTACAATGAGCAGTTCTTC	CASSFHGQALSYNEQFF
TRBV7-8	many	TRBJ2-7	.	TGTGCCAGCAGCTTTGGTGAAAGGTACGAGCAGTACTTC	CASSFGERYEQYF
TRBV7-2	many	TRBJ2-1	.	TGTGCCAGCAGCCCCGCCTCGTTTAGTGAGCAGTTCTTC	CASSPASFSEQFF
TRBV19	few	TRBJ2-2	.	TGTGCCAGTAGTATAGGACACCTCACCGGGGAGCTGTTTTTT	CASSIGHLTGELFF
TRBV3-1	.	TRBJ1-1	.	TGTGCCAGCAGCCAAGTTATCTCGGGGACTGAAGCTTTCTTT	CASSQVISGTEAFF
TRBV3-1	.	TRBJ1-2	TRBD1	TGTGCCAGCAGCCCCAGACAGGGGCGGACAGAGGGCTATGGCTACACCTTC	CASSPRQGRTEGYGYTF
TRBV3-1	many	TRBJ2-7	.	TGTGCCAGCAGCCAGTTCAGGGGAGGGTCCTACGAGCAGTACTTC	CASSQFRGGSYEQYF
TRBV7-9	.	TRBJ2-7	TRBD1	TGTGCCAGCAGCTTAGGTGCGGGACAGGGGAACGAGCAGTACTTC	CASSLGAGQGNEQYF
TRBV23-1	few	TRBJ2-3	.	TGCGCCAGCAGTCCCTCCCAGGGCGGAGATACGCAGTATTTT	CASSPSQGGDTQYF
TRBV6-2/TRBV6-3	many	TRBJ2-5	TRBD2	TGTGCCAGCAGTTACCAGGGACTAGCTGGAGAGACCCAGTACTTC	CASSYQGLAGETQYF
TRBV6-1	many	TRBJ2-1	TRBD2	TGTGCCAGCAGCCCCGGGACTAGCGGGGGGTTTGAGCAGTTCTTC	CASSPGTSGGFEQFF
TRBV28	many	TRBJ2-7	.	TGTGCCAGCAGTTTAATGTTGCTCGAGCAGTACTTC	CASSLMLLEQYF
TRBV12-3/TRBV12-4	many	TRBJ2-7	TRBD2	TGTGCCAGCAGTCCTCTAGCGGGGCTTAGCTCCTACGAGCAGTACTTC	CASSPLAGLSSYEQYF
TRBV4-1	few	TRBJ2-5	TRBD2	TGCGCCAGCAGCCAGACTAGCGGGGGTTTCCAAGAGACCCAGTACTTC	CASSQTSGGFQETQYF
TRBV20-1	many	TRBJ1-2	.	TGCAGTGCCTCGGTACAGGGTAACTATGGCTACACCTTC	CSASVQGNYGYTF
TRBV2	many	TRBJ2-2	.	TGTGCCAGCACACGAGCCACCGGGGAGCTGTTTTTT	CASTRATGELFF
TRBV29-1	few	TRBJ1-1	.	TGCAGCGTTGAAGATAGGGGATCTAACACTGAAGCTTTCTTT	CSVEDRGSNTEAFF
TRBV5-4	many	TRBJ2-7	TRBD1	TGTGCCAGCAGCCCCCGGGACAGTGGGTACGAGCAGTACTTC	CASSPRDSGYEQYF
TRBV27	many	TRBJ1-2	.	TGTGCCAGTCGAGGGGTATATGGCTACACCTTC	CASRGVYGYTF
TRBV7-9	.	TRBJ1-2	.	TGTGCCAGCAGCTTTAGTGGGTCCTACACCTTC	CASSFSGSYTF
TRBV3-1	.	TRBJ2-2	TRBD2	TGTGCCAGCAGCCACGCGGGAAGCGGGGGTTACACCGGGGAGCTGTTTTTT	CASSHAGSGGYTGELFF
TRBV4-1	many	TRBJ2-7	TRBD1	TGCGCCAGCAGTCTTGACGCGGGACAGGGGATTTACGAGCAGTACTTC	CASSLDAGQGIYEQYF
TRBV3-1	.	TRBJ1-1	.	TGTGCCAGCAGCCAAGAGATAGGAGTGGATGAAGCTTTCTTT	CASSQEIGVDEAFF
TRBV2	few	TRBJ1-4	.	TGTGCCAGCACCCCGTCAGGCTCGCGGGAAAAACTGTTTTTT	CASTPSGSREKLFF
TRBV2	few	TRBJ2-7	.	TGTGCCAGCGTCGACGGCAGCGAGCAGTACTTC	CASVDGSEQYF
TRBV7-3	many	TRBJ2-1	TRBD2	TGTGCCAGCAGCTCACTAGCGGGGGGGCCCGATGAGCAGTTCTTC	CASSSLAGGPDEQFF
TRBV5-6	once	TRBJ1-2	TRBD1	TGTGCCAGCAGCTTGGATCGGACAGGGGACTATGGCTACACCTTC	CASSLDRTGDYGYTF
TRBV4-1	many	TRBJ2-7	.	TGCGCCAGCAGCGCCCACTCCCGGGACGGCTCCTACGAGCAGTACTTC	CASSAHSRDGSYEQYF
TRBV3-1	many	TRBJ2-2	TRBD1	TGTGCCAGCAGCCCAAGGACAGGGGTCCCCGGGGAGCTGTTTTTT	CASSPRTGVPGELFF
TRBV7-3	many	TRBJ1-1	TRBD1	TGTGCCAGCAGCTCAACAGGGGGACGGAACACTGAAGCTTTCTTT	CASSSTGGRNTEAFF
TRBV20-1	few	TRBJ2-5	TRBD1	TGCAGTGCTGCGGGACAGGGTGAAGAGACCCAGTACTTC	CSAAGQGEETQYF
TRBV18	.	TRBJ1-5	.	TGTGCCAGCTCACCAGGACACAGGGATAGGCAGCCCCAGCATTTT	CASSPGHRDRQPQHF
TRBV7-3	few	TRBJ2-3	TRBD2	TGTGCCAGCAGCTTAACGTTAGCGGGGGGCACAGATACGCAGTATTTT	CASSLTLAGGTDTQYF
TRBV6-6	.	TRBJ1-1	.	TGTGCCAGCAGTGAGAGGACCTTGAACACTGAAGCTTTCTTT	CASSERTLNTEAFF
TRBV5-6	.	TRBJ1-1	.	TGTGCCAGCAGCTTGAGGGGCGGACAGAGGAACACTGAAGCTTTCTTT	CASSLRGGQRNTEAFF
TRBV28	.	TRBJ2-1	TRBD2	TGTGCCAGCAGTAAAACCGGGACTAGCGGGAGGGCTATCAATGAGCAGTTCTTC	CASSKTGTSGRAINEQFF
TRBV29-1	.	TRBJ1-2	.	TGCAGCGTTGAAGCTCGCAGGGATAACTATGGCTACACCTTC	CSVEARRDNYGYTF
TRBV19	many	TRBJ2-1	.	TGTGCCAGTAGTATGGGGCAGTCCCACAATGAGCAGTTCTTC	CASSMGQSHNEQFF
TRBV24-1	many	TRBJ2-1	TRBD2	TGTGCCACCAGTGCTAGCGGGAGCCTCTACAATGAGCAGTTCTTC	CATSASGSLYNEQFF
TRBV5-5	many	TRBJ1-2	.	TGTGCCAGCAGCTTCGGGACGCATACTAACTATGGCTACACCTTC	CASSFGTHTNYGYTF
TRBV2	.	TRBJ1-2	.	TGTGCCAGCAGCGTAGACTCCCGGGGGTATGGCTACACCTTC	CASSVDSRGYGYTF
TRBV7-3	many	TRBJ2-1	.	TGTGCCAGCAGACCTGGGACCAGTACCGCCAATGAGCAGTTCTTC	CASRPGTSTANEQFF
TRBV3-1	.	TRBJ2-4	.	TGTGCCAGCAGCCAAGATCTCGGGGCTCCAAACATTCAGTACTTC	CASSQDLGAPNIQYF